The present TCR beta chain was sequenced within a study of blood T cell repertoires in COVID-19. Looking at the study overall: The origin of the acute and convalescent COVID-19 samples was the United States, Italy and Spain. In each case, the material was cDNA or gDNA derived from T cells, B-cell-depleted T cells, or PBMCs.

The CDR3 sequence is 14 residues long. CDR1 SGHDN and CDR2 FVKESK come from the germline V gene. Trimming removed 4 bases from V and 8 bases from J, with 17 bases in between. Original processing notes: Estimation of nucleated cell counts relied on the amplification of reference gene primers. Assay used: immunoSEQ multiplex PCR; TCRdb lists only in-frame clones, some missing. That table gives V, J and clone size, and the DNA gave D and trimming. The table shows around 250,000 clones, with roughly 85% occurring only once. The receptor was isolated from a woman younger than 30 with acute or convalescent COVID-19. The chain couples TRBV14 to TRBJ1-2; maybe TRBD1 (6 bases). Sequenced material: peripheral blood. The CDR3: CASSLTLTGYGYTF. The CDR3 DNA follows: TGTGCCAGCAGCCTTACCCTCACAGGGTACGGCTACACCTTC.